Listed below are T cell receptor beta chains from one sample, sequenced in a study of metastatic and nonmetastatic thyroid tumors. MiXCR was used by TCRdb to re-call the PCR reads. The sample has roughly 33,000 clones, 15% to 20% seen once; the top ten hold about an eighth. Sequenced sample: blood. The receptor source for this set is a male donor with papillary thyroid cancer or a benign thyroid nodule (not recorded which). Some clones in this sample may be carry-over from other donors' samples. The CDR3 runs from the conserved cysteine through the conserved F or W. A D gene is named only where the DNA matches it firmly. Rows may omit the clone size; those that give it use once, few, many or a size class.

d_gene: TRBD1
j_gene: TRBJ1-1
abundance: many
v_gene: TRBV30
CDR3nt: TGTGCCTGGAGTGTAGGGGACAGGGGCTCTGAAGCTTTCTTT
CDR3aa: CAWSVGDRGSEAFF

d_gene: TRBD1
j_gene: TRBJ1-2
abundance: few
v_gene: TRBV12-3/TRBV12-4
CDR3nt: TGTGCCAGCAGTCCTCCGGGACAGGGGGGCGATGGCTACACCTTC
CDR3aa: CASSPPGQGGDGYTF

d_gene: TRBD1
j_gene: TRBJ2-1
abundance: medium-sized
v_gene: TRBV6-1
CDR3nt: TGTGCCAGCAGGGGTCCGGGACAGGCACCCAATGAGCAGTTCTTC
CDR3aa: CASRGPGQAPNEQFF

d_gene: NA
j_gene: TRBJ2-3
abundance: many
v_gene: TRBV12-3/TRBV12-4
CDR3nt: TGTGCCAGCAGTTTAGGCGGGGACAGCATACCAGATACGCAGTATTTT
CDR3aa: CASSLGGDSIPDTQYF

d_gene: NA
j_gene: TRBJ1-5
abundance: many
v_gene: TRBV2
CDR3nt: TGTGCCAGCACAGGGGCGGGGGGCCCGCAGTATCAGCCCCAGCATTTT
CDR3aa: CASTGAGGPQYQPQHF

d_gene: NA
j_gene: TRBJ1-2
abundance: medium-sized
v_gene: TRBV28
CDR3nt: TGTGCCAGCACCTCGTCCGATTTGGGTCACCACACCTTC
CDR3aa: CASTSSDLGHHTF

d_gene: NA
j_gene: TRBJ2-7
abundance: NA
v_gene: TRBV7-8
CDR3nt: TGTGCCAGCCGCTTCCCACCTATAGTCTACGAGCAGTACTTC
CDR3aa: CASRFPPIVYEQYF

d_gene: NA
j_gene: TRBJ2-3
abundance: medium-sized
v_gene: TRBV28
CDR3nt: TGTGCCAGCAGTTTCCGGCTGGGGAGCACAGATACGCAGTATTTT
CDR3aa: CASSFRLGSTDTQYF

d_gene: TRBD1
j_gene: TRBJ1-4
abundance: NA
v_gene: TRBV5-1
CDR3nt: TGCGCCAGCAGCTTGGCCCAGGGGGCAACTAATGAAAAACTGTTTTTT
CDR3aa: CASSLAQGATNEKLFF

d_gene: TRBD1
j_gene: TRBJ2-7
abundance: many
v_gene: TRBV14
CDR3nt: TGTGCCAGCAGCCAATGGACAGGGTCCGTCGAGCAGTACTTC
CDR3aa: CASSQWTGSVEQYF

d_gene: NA
j_gene: TRBJ1-1
abundance: many
v_gene: TRBV25-1
CDR3nt: TGTGCCAGCAGTGAAGGGGGGGGCCCTCGGAACACTGAAGCTTTCTTT
CDR3aa: CASSEGGGPRNTEAFF

d_gene: NA
j_gene: TRBJ1-2
abundance: many
v_gene: TRBV3-1
CDR3nt: TGTGCCAGCAGTCGAGATACAGGTGGCTACACCTTC
CDR3aa: CASSRDTGGYTF

d_gene: NA
j_gene: TRBJ1-5
abundance: many
v_gene: TRBV2
CDR3nt: TGTGCCAGAGCAGGGACAAAAACTAATCAGCCCCAGCATTTT
CDR3aa: CARAGTKTNQPQHF

d_gene: NA
j_gene: TRBJ1-6
abundance: many
v_gene: TRBV4-3
CDR3nt: TGCGCCAGCAGCCAAGAAACGGTGGGTTCACCCCTCCACTTT
CDR3aa: CASSQETVGSPLHF

d_gene: TRBD2
j_gene: TRBJ2-5
abundance: medium-sized
v_gene: TRBV6-2/TRBV6-3
CDR3nt: TGTGCCAGCAGACGGACTAGCGGGGGGGAAGAGACCCAGTACTTC
CDR3aa: CASRRTSGGEETQYF

d_gene: NA
j_gene: TRBJ2-7
abundance: many
v_gene: TRBV29-1
CDR3nt: TGCAGCGCGTCCGGGACAACAGCCCACTACGAGCAGTACTTC
CDR3aa: CSASGTTAHYEQYF

d_gene: TRBD2
j_gene: TRBJ2-5
abundance: NA
v_gene: TRBV5-1
CDR3nt: TGCGCCAGCCGAGATGCGGGGGTGCAAGAGACCCAGTACTTC
CDR3aa: CASRDAGVQETQYF

d_gene: TRBD1
j_gene: TRBJ1-2
abundance: medium-sized
v_gene: TRBV27
CDR3nt: TGTGCCAGCAGTGAGCAGGACAGGGGCAGGAATGGCTACACCTTC
CDR3aa: CASSEQDRGRNGYTF

d_gene: NA
j_gene: TRBJ2-5
abundance: many
v_gene: TRBV7-9
CDR3nt: TGTGCCAGCAGCTTCGGGACTGAGGAGACCCAGTACTTC
CDR3aa: CASSFGTEETQYF

d_gene: NA
j_gene: TRBJ2-1
abundance: many
v_gene: TRBV27
CDR3nt: TGTGCCAGCGCCTCGCGGACCTCCTACAATGAGCAGTTCTTC
CDR3aa: CASASRTSYNEQFF

d_gene: TRBD1
j_gene: TRBJ2-1
abundance: NA
v_gene: TRBV7-9
CDR3nt: TGTGCCAGCAGCTTAGGGACAGGGTTCAATGAGCAGTTCTTC
CDR3aa: CASSLGTGFNEQFF

d_gene: NA
j_gene: TRBJ2-1
abundance: many
v_gene: TRBV6-1
CDR3nt: TGTGCCAGCAGTGAGGCTACCGTATACAATGAGCAGTTCTTC
CDR3aa: CASSEATVYNEQFF

d_gene: TRBD2
j_gene: TRBJ2-2
abundance: many
v_gene: TRBV4-2
CDR3nt: TGTGCCAGCAGCCGGCTGGCGGGGGGTGATACCGGGGAGCTGTTTTTT
CDR3aa: CASSRLAGGDTGELFF

d_gene: NA
j_gene: TRBJ2-2
abundance: many
v_gene: TRBV11-2
CDR3nt: TGTGCCAGCAGCTTATTGGGCACCGGGGAGCTGTTTTTT
CDR3aa: CASSLLGTGELFF

d_gene: NA
j_gene: TRBJ2-1
abundance: NA
v_gene: TRBV7-3
CDR3nt: TGTGCCAGCAGCGCCGGAGGGAGCTCCTACAATGAGCAGTTCTTC
CDR3aa: CASSAGGSSYNEQFF

d_gene: NA
j_gene: TRBJ1-2
abundance: NA
v_gene: TRBV19
CDR3nt: TGTGCCAGTAGTATCGAGGGGGGGCCGCACTATGGCTACACCTTC
CDR3aa: CASSIEGGPHYGYTF

d_gene: NA
j_gene: TRBJ1-5
abundance: many
v_gene: TRBV5-1
CDR3nt: TGCGCCAGCAGTGTAAATAGCAATCAGCCCCAGCATTTT
CDR3aa: CASSVNSNQPQHF

d_gene: NA
j_gene: TRBJ2-1
abundance: NA
v_gene: TRBV9
CDR3nt: TGTGCCAGCAGCGTTAGCGACTGGAATGAGCAGTTCTTC
CDR3aa: CASSVSDWNEQFF

d_gene: TRBD2
j_gene: TRBJ2-3
abundance: many
v_gene: TRBV20-1
CDR3nt: TGCAGTGCTAGAGAATCACTAGCGGGGTTCACAGATACGCAGTATTTT
CDR3aa: CSARESLAGFTDTQYF

d_gene: TRBD1
j_gene: TRBJ1-1
abundance: many
v_gene: TRBV4-2
CDR3nt: TGTGCCAGCAGCCCATATGGACAGGGACACACTGAAGCTTTCTTT
CDR3aa: CASSPYGQGHTEAFF

d_gene: TRBD1
j_gene: TRBJ2-1
abundance: NA
v_gene: TRBV24-1
CDR3nt: TGTGCCACCAGCTATATGGGGACAGGGCGGTACAATGAGCAGTTCTTC
CDR3aa: CATSYMGTGRYNEQFF

d_gene: NA
j_gene: TRBJ1-5
abundance: many
v_gene: TRBV13
CDR3nt: TGTGCCAGCAGCTTAGCTGGCTCACAGCAGCCCCAGCATTTT
CDR3aa: CASSLAGSQQPQHF

d_gene: TRBD1
j_gene: TRBJ1-3
abundance: many
v_gene: TRBV20-1
CDR3nt: TGCAGTGCTAGAGATCAACGGTCAGGGGGAGCTGGAAACACCATATATTTT
CDR3aa: CSARDQRSGGAGNTIYF

d_gene: NA
j_gene: TRBJ1-5
abundance: many
v_gene: TRBV6-1
CDR3nt: TGTGCCAGCAGAGGACAGTACAATCAGCCCCAGCATTTT
CDR3aa: CASRGQYNQPQHF

d_gene: TRBD1
j_gene: TRBJ1-2
abundance: few
v_gene: TRBV6-5
CDR3nt: TGTGCCAGCAGTTTGGGACAGAGATCGTATGGCTACACCTTC
CDR3aa: CASSLGQRSYGYTF